These 23 T cell receptor beta chains originate from one sample sequenced in a study of blood T cell repertoires in COVID-19. Here immunoSEQ multiplex PCR was the method, and the copy in TCRdb shows in-frame clones only, minus some. The repertoire holds 200,000 to 250,000 clones, with approximately 87% as singletons. The specimen sequenced was PBMCs or T cells enriched from blood (not recorded which). These receptor sequences come from a woman aged 45-59 years in a cohort exposed to, infected with or recovered from COVID-19 (not recorded which).

The chain links TRBV5-6 to TRBJ1-1; possibly TRBD1 for D (6 bases). Looked up from germline, CDR1 is SGHDT and CDR2 is YYEEEE. The V and J ends lost 5 bases and 11 bases respectively, with 25 bases between them. This CDR3 comprises 15 residues. This CDR3 is CASSFSTVQGRPAFF. CDR3 DNA: TGTGCCAGCAGTTTTTCGACAGTCCAGGGGCGGCCGGCTTTCTTT.

This clone was counted a few times. The chain combines TRBV7-9 with TRBJ2-2, with D perhaps TRBD1 (6 bases). CDR1 and CDR2 (germline): SEHNR, FQNEAQ (reference sequence). The CDR3 runs 16 residues. Trimming took off 5 bases at V and 7 bases at J, with 20 bases between the two ends. In DNA, the CDR3 is TGTGCCAGCAGCCTCGACGGGACACCGAAGGGCGGGGAGCTGTTTTTT. Translated: CASSLDGTPKGGELFF.

V usage is TRBV7-9 and J usage is TRBJ2-1; TRBD2 might be the D (7 bases). The germline V gene has CDR1 SEHNR and CDR2 FQNEAQ (reference sequence). V lost 7 bases and J lost 8, with 21 bases in between. The CDR3 is made up of 15 amino acids. The CDR3 region is CASTKLGGGLDEQFF. The CDR3 nucleotides are TGTGCCAGCACCAAATTGGGGGGGGGCCTAGATGAGCAGTTCTTC.

The chain links TRBV6-5 to TRBJ1-2; TRBD1 agrees at 7 bases. The CDR3 is 16 amino acids. Losses at the gene ends were 0 bases for V and 0 bases for J; bases not matched to a gene: 4. Germline CDR1 MNHEY, CDR2 SVGAGI. The DNA for the CDR3 is TGTGCCAGCAGTTACTCGACAGGGAACGCTAACTATGGCTACACCTTC. Translating it yields CASSYSTGNANYGYTF.

Only one count was recorded for this clone. The V and J genes are TRBV4-3 and TRBJ1-5, with D perhaps matching TRBD1 (6 bases). The length of the CDR3 is 15 residues. CDR1 and CDR2 (germline): LGHNA, YSLEER. V was shortened by 2 bases and J by 1 base, with 9 bases between the two germline ends. CDR3 residues: CASSQTQGSNQPQHF. CDR3 bases: TGCGCCAGCAGCCAAACACAGGGAAGCAATCAGCCCCAGCATTTT.

The chain is built from TRBV4-1 and TRBJ2-3, with D hard to call. V lost 0 bases, J lost 11 bases, and 12 bases lay in between. The CDR3 runs to 13 residues. Germline values: CDR1 MGHRA, CDR2 YSYEKL. CDR3 region: CASSQEPRIKQYF. CDR3 DNA sequence: TGCGCCAGCAGCCAAGAGCCTAGAATTAAGCAGTATTTT.

This chain links TRBV6-2 or TRBV6-3 with TRBJ1-6; TRBD1 matches at 9 bases. Germline assignment: CDR1 MNHEY and CDR2 SVGEGT. The V segment lost 1 base and the J segment 6 bases; nucleotides outside the gene matches: 7. The CDR3 sequence is 17 residues long. CDR3 nucleotides: TGTGCCAGCAGTTACTTTCCGGGACAGGGACCTAATTCACCCCTCCACTTT. It is translated as CASSYFPGQGPNSPLHF.

J is TRBJ2-2 and V is TRBV5-8; no firm D call. The V and J ends lost 0 bases and 7 bases respectively, with 4 bases between them. The CDR3 runs 12 residues. The germline gives CDR1 SGHTS, CDR2 YDEGEE. CDR3 sequence reads: CASSLDGGELFF. The CDR3 coding sequence is TGTGCCAGCAGCTTGGACGGCGGGGAGCTGTTTTTT.

The chain employs TRBV9 and TRBJ2-5; D possibly corresponds to TRBD2 (5 bases). V dropped 4 bases and J dropped 5 bases, with 18 bases sitting between them. This CDR3 is 15 amino acids long. Germline lookup yields CDR1 SGDLS and CDR2 YYNGEE. CDR3 protein: CASSPSTGFGETQYF. CDR3 DNA: TGTGCCAGCAGCCCCTCTACGGGGTTCGGGGAGACCCAGTACTTC.

The chain couples TRBV19 to TRBJ2-5; D gene ambiguous. This CDR3 has 15 residues. The V gene's germline CDR1 is LNHDA and CDR2 SQIVND (reference sequence). Trimming took off 2 bases at V and 2 bases at J, with 12 bases between the two ends. DNA for the CDR3: TGTGCCAGTAGTATAAGTTTCTACCTACAAGAGACCCAGTACTTC. Translated: CASSISFYLQETQYF.

This chain uses TRBV5-1 with TRBJ2-3; 7 bases fit TRBD2. V shed 4 bases and J 2 bases; nucleotides not matched to a gene: 10. Germline-derived CDR1 and CDR2 are SGHRS and YFSETQ. This CDR3 spans 16 amino acids. The CDR3 coding sequence is TGCGCCAGCAGCGGGGGAGGGAGCGGGGACACAGATACGCAGTATTTT. This codes for CASSGGGSGDTDTQYF.

This clone appeared a few times. The chain joins TRBV4-3 to TRBJ1-1, with 10 bases identical to TRBD1. The germline V gene encodes CDR1 LGHNA and CDR2 YSLEER. This CDR3 region has 16 residues. V dropped 1 base and J dropped 5; count of bases not matched to a gene: 7. The CDR3 sequence is CASSQVGGQGTTEAFF. DNA for the CDR3: TGCGCCAGCAGCCAAGTAGGGGGACAGGGGACGACTGAAGCTTTCTTT.

The genes are TRBV4-2 and TRBJ1-5, with 8 nucleotides matching TRBD1. V was pared by 0 bases and J by 7 bases, with 8 bases of the junction left unmatched. Per germline, CDR1 LGHNA and CDR2 YNFKEQ. This CDR3 region has 16 residues. For the CDR3, the DNA is TGTGCCAGCAGCCAAGATGGGACAGGACGAGGACAGCCCCAGCATTTT. This codes for CASSQDGTGRGQPQHF.

V is TRBV19 and J is TRBJ2-2, with TRBD1 as a possible D gene (5 bases). The CDR3 spans 14 residues. From germline, CDR1 is LNHDA and CDR2 SQIVND (reference sequence). The germline V and J ends were trimmed by 5 bases and 4 bases, with 11 bases remaining between them. The CDR3 DNA reads as TGTGCCAGTAGTTTGTCAGGGATCACCGGGGAGCTGTTTTTT. The encoded protein is CASSLSGITGELFF.

V gene TRBV4-2 combines with J gene TRBJ1-2; D may be TRBD1 (5 bases). The V end lost 1 base, the J end lost 3 bases, and 12 bases lay between the germline ends. Germline lookup yields CDR1 LGHNA and CDR2 YNFKEQ. CDR3 length equals 15 residues. The CDR3 DNA sequence: TGTGCCAGCAGCCAAGTAGGGGATTTGGACTATGGCTACACCTTC. Translation gives CASSQVGDLDYGYTF.

This chain connects TRBV5-4 to TRBJ1-1, with 7 bases aligning to TRBD1. Germline V CDR1 and CDR2: SGHNT, YYREEE (reference sequence). The junction had 14 bases not matched to a gene; V was cut back by 3 bases and J by 6 bases. This CDR3 comprises 16 residues. CDR3 in amino acids: CASSSNSRGGLSEAFF. In nucleotides, the CDR3 is TGTGCCAGCAGCTCGAATTCACGAGGGGGCTTATCTGAAGCTTTCTTT.

The chain uses TRBV7-9 and TRBJ2-2; TRBD1 is a possible D gene (5 bases). The CDR3 covers 15 residues. Germline V gene lookup returns CDR1 SEHNR and CDR2 FQNEAQ (reference sequence). With 0 bases removed from V and 4 bases from J, the gap between germline ends came to 9 bases. The CDR3 region is CASSLARGGTGELFF. CDR3 nucleotides: TGTGCCAGCAGCTTAGCAAGGGGTGGCACCGGGGAGCTGTTTTTT.

The chain has TRBV9 and TRBJ2-1; TRBD2 matches 8 bases. The CDR3 runs 14 residues. V dropped 4 bases and J dropped 2; count of bases not matched to a gene: 2. In germline, CDR1 is SGDLS, CDR2 YYNGEE. The CDR3 DNA sequence: TGTGCCAGCAGCCACGGGGGGGCCTACAATGAGCAGTTCTTC. It translates to CASSHGGAYNEQFF.

The chain uses TRBV4-3 and TRBJ2-2; D is uncertain. The CDR3 has 15 residues. CDR1 is LGHNA and CDR2 is YSLEER in the germline V gene. Trimming shortened V by 3 bases and J by 5 bases, and 13 bases separated the two germline ends. CDR3 residues: CASSQRPPPTGELFF. The CDR3 nucleotides read TGCGCCAGCAGCCAGAGGCCCCCCCCGACCGGGGAGCTGTTTTTT.

This rearrangement joins TRBV21-1 to TRBJ1-4; the D segment call TRBD1 is taken from the table without a DNA check. TRBV21-1 is a pseudogene. The CDR3 is 14 amino acids. The CDR3 coding sequence is TGTGCCAGCAGCAGACAGGGCCAGAATGAAAAACTGTTTTTT. Translated: CASSRQGQNEKLFF.

The chain combines TRBV2 with TRBJ1-2; the match to TRBD1 covers 11 bases. Germline trimming cut 6 bases from V and 4 bases from J; bases unmatched to any gene: 7. CDR1 SNHLY and CDR2 FYNNEI come from the germline V gene. This CDR3 contains 15 residues. The CDR3 coding sequence is TGTGCCAGCAGCCTGGACAGGGGGCGCTTCTATGGCTACACCTTC. This gives the protein CASSLDRGRFYGYTF.

V is TRBV30 and J is TRBJ1-5; 8 nucleotides match TRBD1. The germline CDR1 and CDR2 sequences are GTSNPN and SVGIG (reference sequence). V lost 1 base to trimming and J lost 5 bases; unmatched junction nucleotides: 7. The CDR3 runs 15 residues. This CDR3 is CAWSALDRAYQPQHF. CDR3 bases: TGTGCCTGGAGTGCCTTGGACAGGGCTTATCAGCCCCAGCATTTT.

This clone came up once. The chain recombines TRBV3-1 (or the pseudogene TRBV3-2) with TRBJ1-2; 9 bases fit TRBD1. CDR3 length: 17 residues. The J segment lost 7 bases and the V segment lost 1 base, leaving 13 bases of the junction unmatched. Germline CDR1 is LGHDT and CDR2 is YNNKEL (reference sequence). The CDR3 loop reads CASSQVFPGQGGGGYTF. The CDR3 DNA reads as TGTGCCAGCAGCCAAGTCTTCCCGGGACAGGGAGGCGGTGGCTACACCTTC.